Described below is a single TCR beta chain sequence and its context. Positively selected for CCR7, the CD45RO-negative cells used as naive CD8 cells excluded terminally differentiated effector memory CD45RA+ cells. Libraries were prepared by immunoSEQ multiplex PCR; TCRdb keeps only in-frame clonotypes and omits some of them. The sample records about 2,200,000 clones, approximately 94% being singletons. This sample is part of a study of shared clonotypes between healthy human individuals. This CDR3 region has 11 residues. The germline V gene encodes CDR1 MNHEY and CDR2 SVGAGI. Trimming shortened V by 6 bases and J by 7 bases, and 6 bases separated the two germline ends.

The rearrangement joins TRBV6-5 to TRBJ2-2; D is unclear. This clonotype originated in a man between 18 and 29 years old in good health. Some clones in this sample may be carry-over from other donors' samples. What was sequenced was naive CD8+ T cells from PBMCs. CDR3 loop: CASRSYGELFF. The CDR3 region has the DNA TGTGCCAGCAGGTCCTACGGGGAGCTGTTTTTT.